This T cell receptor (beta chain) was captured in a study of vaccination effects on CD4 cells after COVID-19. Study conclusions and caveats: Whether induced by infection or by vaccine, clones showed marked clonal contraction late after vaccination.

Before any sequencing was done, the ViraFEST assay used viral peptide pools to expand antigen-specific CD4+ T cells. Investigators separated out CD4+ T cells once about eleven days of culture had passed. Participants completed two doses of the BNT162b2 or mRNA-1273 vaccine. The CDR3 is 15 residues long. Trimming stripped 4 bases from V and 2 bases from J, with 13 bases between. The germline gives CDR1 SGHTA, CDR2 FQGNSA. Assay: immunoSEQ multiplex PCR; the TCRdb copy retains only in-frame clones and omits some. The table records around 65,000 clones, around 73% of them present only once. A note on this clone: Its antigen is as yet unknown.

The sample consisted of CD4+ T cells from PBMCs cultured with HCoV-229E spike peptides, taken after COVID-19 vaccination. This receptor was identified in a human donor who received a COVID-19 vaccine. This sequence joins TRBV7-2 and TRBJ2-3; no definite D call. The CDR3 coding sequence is TGTGCCAGCAGCTGGGCTACTCAACACACAGATACGCAGTATTTT. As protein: CASSWATQHTDTQYF.